Below, one T cell receptor (beta chain) is given with its context. In the authors' workflow: Estimation of nucleated cell counts relied on the amplification of reference gene primers. The assay was immunoSEQ multiplex PCR, and TCRdb's table has in-frame clones only and misses some. That table is the source of V, J and clone size, and D and trimming were worked out from the DNA. The profile shows 70,000 to 80,000 clones, around 80% of them singletons. These data come from a study of blood T cell repertoires in COVID-19. Study details: The samples span acute and convalescent COVID-19 from the United States, Italy and Spain. Sample material is recorded as cDNA or gDNA derived from T cells, B-cell-depleted T cells, or PBMCs.

The CDR3 is 14 residues long. In germline, CDR1 is SGHRS, CDR2 YFSETQ. Trimming removed 0 bases from V and 2 bases from J, with 8 bases in between. V gene TRBV5-1 combines with J gene TRBJ1-1; D gene uncertain. This clonotype originated in a woman older than 75 with acute or convalescent COVID-19. The source material was peripheral blood. The CDR3 DNA reads as TGCGCCAGCAGCTTGGCGGGGTACAACACTGAAGCTTTCTTT. Encoded protein: CASSLAGYNTEAFF.